This TCR beta chain was recovered during a study of spatial heterogeneity in lung cancer. TCRdb re-analysed the 5' RACE reads in MiXCR, keeping a single row per CDR3 protein. The repertoire holds fewer than 15,000 distinct CDR3 sequences, with roughly 5% as singletons. This clonotype has ten or more counts. This beta chain is an off-target read within a library intended for alpha chains, so its frequency means little. Time point described: sample taken at primary tumor resection. Whole RNA from tumor, nontumor lung or frozen PBMC was sequenced unsorted. This CDR3 has 14 residues. Per the germline V gene, CDR1 is DFQATT and CDR2 is SNEGSKA (reference sequence). V lost 7 bases and J lost 3; bases outside the gene matches: 9.

The specimen was lung tumor tissue, collected at surgery. This sequence was found in a human donor with early-stage non-small cell lung cancer. This rearrangement joins TRBV20-1 to TRBJ1-5; 7 bases are a match to TRBD1. The CDR3 DNA reads TGCAGTGTAGGCCCGAGGGGGCACAATCAGCCCCAGCATTTT. Translation: CSVGPRGHNQPQHF.